Each of the 3 T cell receptor beta chains below was sequenced from the same sample in a study of T cells in Graves' hyperthyroidism and ophthalmopathy. RNA transcripts served as the template for amplifying TCR beta CDR3 regions. Primed by the HTBI set, a first-round RT-PCR was run on the TCR CDR3. TCRdb itself ran the multiplex PCR reads through MiXCR, one entry per CDR3 protein. The sample lists more than 300,000 distinct CDR3 sequences, 13% occurring once. Specimen: blood. Receptor source: a young woman with Graves' hyperthyroidism.

V is TRBV3-1 and J is TRBJ2-7, with unresolved D. The V gene's germline CDR1 is LGHDT and CDR2 YNNKEL (reference sequence). Trimming stripped 2 bases from V and 5 bases from J, with 7 bases between. This CDR3 spans 12 amino acids. For the CDR3, the DNA is TGTGCCAGCAGCCAATGGCTCCACGAGCAGTACTTC. This sequence encodes CASSQWLHEQYF.

The rearrangement joins TRBV6-1 to TRBJ2-7; 9 nucleotides match TRBD1. The CDR3 has 14 amino acids. CDR1 and CDR2 from the germline V gene are MNHNS and SASEGT. Germline trimming cut 6 bases from V and 6 bases from J; bases unmatched to any gene: 9. The CDR3 sequence: CASRNPGQGPEQYF. The DNA of the CDR3 is TGTGCCAGCAGGAACCCGGGACAGGGTCCCGAGCAGTACTTC.

This clonotype was counted ten times or more. The chain combines TRBV12-3 or TRBV12-4 with TRBJ1-1; D is possibly TRBD1 (5 bases). This CDR3 is 16 amino acids long. V was shortened by 3 bases and J by 1 base, with 15 bases between the two germline ends. As DNA, the CDR3 is TGTGCCAGCAGTTTTCCCCAGGGTGGTTCGAACACTGAAGCTTTCTTT. Amino acids: CASSFPQGGSNTEAFF.